Given below is one T cell receptor beta chain in context. Antigen unknown. Libraries were made from RNA as TCR cDNA, using a modified protocol. TCRdb redid the calling of the 5' RACE reads with MiXCR, one entry per CDR3 protein. The sample contains about 370,000 distinct CDR3 sequences, under 30% of which appear only once. The donors were healthy female monozygous twins, three pairs in total. These data originate in a study of identical twins' blood T cells. Study-level points and caveats: Twins shared more top CDR3 clonotypes than unrelated donors did. Shared CDR3 clonotype counts tracked mainly the product of cloneset sizes.

CDR3 size: 13 residues. V was pared by 3 bases and J by 4 bases, with 1 base of the junction left unmatched. Germline V gene lookup returns CDR1 LNHNV and CDR2 YYDKDF (reference sequence). Sequencing input: PBMCs. The chain uses TRBV15 and TRBJ2-3; 7 bases fit TRBD2. This TCR came from a woman between 18 and 49 years old in good health. This CDR3 reads CATSSGGADTQYF. Written as DNA, the CDR3 is TGTGCCACCAGCAGTGGGGGGGCAGATACGCAGTATTTT.